One sample yielded the 11 T cell receptor beta chains listed below, sequenced in a study of cytomegalovirus exposure and HLA in healthy donors. Vbeta (60) and Jbeta (13) primers were used in the PCR. Clones were read by immunoSEQ multiplex PCR, and TCRdb kept only the in-frame ones, dropping some. This sample has around 70,000 clones, with 78% found just once. Sequencing input: PBMCs. These receptors were taken from a woman aged 40 to 55 in good health and CMV-seropositive.

The chain joins TRBV5-4 to TRBJ2-5; D perhaps matches TRBD2 (5 bases). V lost 2 bases and J 3 bases, leaving 11 bases between the germline ends. Germline CDR1 is SGHNT and CDR2 is YYREEE (reference sequence). The length of the CDR3 is 14 residues. CDR3 nucleotides: TGTGCCAGCAGCTTTGGAACTAGGAAAGAGACCCAGTACTTC. It codes for CASSFGTRKETQYF.

V usage is TRBV7-2 and J usage is TRBJ2-7; weak D call: TRBD1 (6 bases). V was clipped by 5 bases and J by 7 bases, with 27 bases between them. Germline CDR1 and CDR2: SGHTA and FQGNSA. The CDR3 totals 17 residues. DNA for the CDR3: TGTGCCAGCAGCCACGACTCCTTCACAGGGAGTCTGGGGGAGCAGTACTTC. Its protein is CASSHDSFTGSLGEQYF.

The rearrangement joins TRBV6-5 to TRBJ1-1; no firm D call. V dropped 5 bases and J dropped 6 bases, with 16 bases sitting between them. The V gene's germline CDR1 is MNHEY and CDR2 SVGAGI. The CDR3 has 14 residues. The CDR3 DNA reads TGTGCCAGCAGTCGGACTAGTACGAGCGCTGAAGCTTTCTTT. Translating gives CASSRTSTSAEAFF.

This chain links TRBV14 with TRBJ1-1, with TRBD1 matching 8 bases. This CDR3 contains 16 residues. V lost 4 bases to trimming and J lost 0 bases; unmatched junction nucleotides: 7. CDR1 is SGHDN, CDR2 FVKESK, per germline. CDR3 residues: CASSPFWTGLNTEAFF. CDR3 coding DNA: TGTGCCAGCAGCCCATTCTGGACAGGGCTGAACACTGAAGCTTTCTTT. The full variable domain, with the rest looked up from reference TRBV14 and TRBJ1-1, is EAGVTQFPSHSVIEKGQTVTLRCDPISGHDNLYWYRRVMGKEIKFLLHFVKESKQDESGMPNNRFLAERTGGTYSTLKVQPAELEDSGVYFCASSPFWTGLNTEAFFGQGTRLTVV.

The CDR3 loop reads CASSLSAISGANVLTF. DNA of the CDR3: TGCGCCAGCAGCCTTTCAGCGATCTCTGGGGCCAACGTCCTGACTTTC. V and J are TRBV4-1 and TRBJ2-6; no clear D. In germline, CDR1 is MGHRA, CDR2 YSYEKL. The CDR3 length is 16 residues. V was trimmed by 4 bases and J by 0 bases, leaving 10 bases between them.

The chain couples TRBV9 to TRBJ1-1; no definite D call. This CDR3 comprises 12 residues. The V end was cut by 3 bases, the J end by 6 bases, with 9 bases between. The germline gives CDR1 SGDLS, CDR2 YYNGEE. In DNA form, the CDR3 reads TGTGCCAGCAGCGATATCTCAGCTGAAGCTTTCTTT. It specifies CASSDISAEAFF.

The CDR3 sequence is CASSPTASGSGGEQYF. The CDR3, as DNA: TGTGCCAGCTCACCAACCGCCTCGGGATCGGGGGGCGAGCAGTACTTC. The chain has TRBV18 and TRBJ2-7; TRBD2 aligns across 7 bases. Germline assignment: CDR1 KGHSH and CDR2 LQKENI. The junction had 13 bases not matched to a gene; V was cut back by 2 bases and J by 6 bases. The CDR3 consists of 16 residues.

The chain carries TRBV19 and TRBJ1-5, with D perhaps matching TRBD1 (5 bases). The CDR3 is 15 residues long. Germline V gives CDR1 LNHDA, CDR2 SQIVND (reference sequence). V was cut by 3 bases and J by 4 bases, with 13 bases left in between. In DNA, the CDR3 is TGTGCCAGTAGTATGGGCAGGGAGGTTAATCAGCCCCAGCATTTT. Translated: CASSMGREVNQPQHF.

J is TRBJ2-3 and V is TRBV7-8; 8 positions match TRBD2. The CDR3 has 17 residues. V shed 3 bases, J shed 0 bases, and the junction held 8 bases outside the gene matches. Looked up from germline, CDR1 is SGHVS and CDR2 is FQNEAQ. The chain's CDR3 is CASSLSGGDPSTDTQYF. The CDR3 DNA sequence: TGTGCCAGCAGCTTGAGCGGGGGAGATCCTAGCACAGATACGCAGTATTTT.

The genes are TRBV11-2 and TRBJ2-3, with TRBD2 identical over 8 bases. The CDR3 runs 16 residues. J gave up 4 bases and V 1 base, and 7 bases lay outside the gene matches. The germline V gene encodes CDR1 SGHAT and CDR2 FQNNGV. The CDR3 coding sequence is TGTGCCAGCAGCTTAGCTGACGGGGGGGCTTCAGATACGCAGTATTTT. It translates to CASSLADGGASDTQYF.

The CDR3 DNA reads as TGTGCCAGTAGTCGCCAAAGGGGCTATGGCTACACCTTC. Amino acids: CASSRQRGYGYTF. This rearrangement joins TRBV19 to TRBJ1-2, with D tentatively TRBD1 (5 bases). This CDR3 is built from 13 residues. V gave up 5 bases and J gave up 4 bases, with 11 bases separating them. Germline CDR1 LNHDA, CDR2 SQIVND (reference sequence).